Listed here are 21 T cell receptor beta chains from one sample, sequenced in a study of blood T cells in healthy people across ages (dated by TCRdb to about 2015). Receptor amplification or capture employed 5' RACE. Instrument on record: Illumina HiSeq 2500. The second PCR ran for about 7 to 11 cycles and used a J-beta primer mix along with a sample-barcoded 5' primer. In-frame beta chains were kept once TCRdb had trimmed the public reads at Q25 with fastp and called clones with MiXCR. Rows are combined by CDR3 protein, so each entry shows the most common genes and DNA. This sample comprises hundreds of thousands of distinct CDR3 sequences, around 54% of them detected only once. The top ten clonotypes cover over 30% of the sample. Material: blood. These receptors were taken from a man in his sixties in good health.

This chain links TRBV24-1 with TRBJ2-1; no clear D gene. This CDR3 is built from 14 residues. The germline V gene encodes CDR1 KGHDR and CDR2 SFDVKD. The V and J ends lost 4 bases and 12 bases respectively, with 18 bases between them. The CDR3 region has the DNA TGTGCCACCAGTGAGAGCTTGGGCCCCAGGCCGCAGTTCTTC. Residues: CATSESLGPRPQFF.

The chain carries TRBV20-1 and TRBJ2-7; TRBD1 aligns across 7 bases. V lost 0 bases to trimming and J lost 4 bases; unmatched junction nucleotides: 3. This CDR3 has 13 amino acids. Germline CDR1 is DFQATT and CDR2 is SNEGSKA (reference sequence). This CDR3 is CSAREGGRYEQYF. The CDR3 region has the DNA TGCAGTGCTAGAGAAGGGGGCAGGTACGAGCAGTACTTC.

J is TRBJ2-7 and V is TRBV20-1; 11 bases line up with TRBD2. The J call may be mistaken, given a closer DNA end match to TRBJ2-5. The germline gives CDR1 DFQATT, CDR2 SNEGSKA (reference sequence). This CDR3 has 16 residues. Here the CDR3 DNA reads TGCAGTGCTACCCTTCCCATAGCGGGGGGGCGAGAGACCCAGTACTTC. Translated: CSATLPIAGGRETQYF.

As DNA, the CDR3 is TGCAGCGATTCTAGGGGTCTCGGGGAGCAGTTCTTC. Translating it yields CSDSRGLGEQFF. This sequence joins TRBV29-1 and TRBJ2-1; D is possibly TRBD1 (5 bases). This CDR3 has 12 residues. V was pared by 7 bases and J by 10 bases, with 17 bases between. Germline V CDR1 and CDR2: SQVTM, ANQGSEA.

This chain links TRBV7-9 with TRBJ1-2, with D uncertain. Trimming pared 1 base from V and 4 bases from J, leaving 7 bases between. The V gene's germline CDR1 is SEHNR and CDR2 FQNEAQ (reference sequence). CDR3 length equals 13 residues. DNA for the CDR3: TGTGCCAGCAGCTTAGATGAGTCCTATGGCTACACCTTC. Translated: CASSLDESYGYTF.

This clonotype was recorded only once. The chain joins TRBV12-3 or TRBV12-4 to TRBJ1-5; a weak D match, TRBD1 (5 bases). V was pared by 11 bases and J by 2 bases, with 10 bases between. This CDR3 contains 12 residues. The CDR3: CAGGGGNQPQHF. CDR3 coding DNA: TGTGCCGGGGGGGGTGGCAATCAGCCCCAGCATTTT.

This clonotype turned up a few times. V is TRBV25-1 and J is TRBJ1-1; D is unresolved. The CDR3 has 14 residues. The germline V gene has CDR1 MGHDK and CDR2 SYGVNS. The ends were cut back, 6 bases at V and 3 bases at J, with 14 bases in the middle. CDR3 sequence reads: CASRTAGYYTEAFF. CDR3 sequence (DNA): TGTGCCAGCAGGACGGCGGGGTATTACACTGAAGCTTTCTTT. Full variable domain (missing parts from reference TRBV25-1 and TRBJ1-1): EADIYQTPRYLVIGTGKKITLECSQTMGHDKMYWYQQDPGMELHLIHYSYGVNSTEKGDLSSESTVSRIRTEHFPLTLESARPSHTSQYLCASRTAGYYTEAFFGQGTRLTVV.

The CDR3 here is CASSSGSGGSQETQYF. The CDR3 nucleotides read TGCGCCAGCAGCTCGGGTAGCGGGGGGTCCCAAGAGACCCAGTACTTC. The gene calls are TRBV5-1 and TRBJ2-5, with 10 bases identical to TRBD2. There are 16 residues in the CDR3. Germline V gives CDR1 SGHRS, CDR2 YFSETQ. After removal of 3 bases from V and 1 base from J, the junction contained 6 bases not matched to a gene.

J is TRBJ2-1 and V is TRBV25-1, with D possibly being TRBD2 (6 bases). V lost 5 bases, J lost 5 bases, and 13 bases lay in between. CDR3 length equals 14 residues. Germline V lookup: CDR1 MGHDK, CDR2 SYGVNS. CDR3 sequence reads: CASSRPGDHNEQFF. DNA for the CDR3: TGTGCCAGCAGTAGACCGGGGGACCACAATGAGCAGTTCTTC.

V gene TRBV10-2 combines with J gene TRBJ2-5; tentative D call: TRBD1 (6 bases). Trimming pared 2 bases from V and 0 bases from J, leaving 10 bases between. Per the germline V gene, CDR1 is WSHSY and CDR2 is SAAADI. The length of the CDR3 is 15 residues. The CDR3, as DNA: TGCGCCAGCAGTGAGCGAGGGACAAACCAAGAGACCCAGTACTTC. It is translated as CASSERGTNQETQYF.

There are many counts of this clonotype. The rearrangement uses TRBV7-2 and TRBJ2-1, with D possibly TRBD2 on 5 matching bases. Germline-derived CDR1 and CDR2 are SGHTA and FQGNSA. Trimming stripped 7 bases from V and 12 bases from J, with 19 bases between. CDR3 length equals 13 residues. CDR3: CASTSSGPLGQFF. Here the CDR3 DNA reads TGTGCCAGCACCTCGAGCGGCCCCCTCGGGCAGTTCTTC.

The table lists this clonotype with a few counts. The chain recombines TRBV29-1 with TRBJ2-5, with D uncertain. The CDR3 is made up of 12 amino acids. V lost 7 bases and J lost 5, with 14 bases in between. Germline CDR1 SQVTM, CDR2 ANQGSEA. The CDR3 loop is CSGSDTGETQYF. CDR3 bases: TGCAGCGGGAGTGACACCGGGGAGACCCAGTACTTC.

Worth noting for this clonotype: At one boundary the junction diverges from the germline segment, which might be a read error. The chain uses TRBV24-1 and TRBJ1-1; TRBD1 is a possible D gene (5 bases). Germline assignment: CDR1 KGHDR and CDR2 SFDVKD. The CDR3 contains 13 residues. The CDR3 here is CATSDRTQAGAFF. The CDR3 DNA follows: TGTGCTACCAGTGACCGGACACAGGCCGGGGCTTTCTTT.

Regarding this clonotype: A clone one base away is much larger, so this may be a read error. This chain connects TRBV5-1 to TRBJ2-1; the D gene is possibly TRBD1 (6 bases). Trimming left V 0 bases short and J 3 bases short, with 13 bases between. Germline lookup yields CDR1 SGHRS and CDR2 YFSETQ. The CDR3 extends over 16 amino acids. CDR3 sequence (DNA): TGCGCCAGCAGCTTGGGGGGCAGGGGAAACTACAATGAGCAGTTCTTC. Amino acid sequence: CASSLGGRGNYNEQFF.

The chain recombines TRBV24-1 with TRBJ2-1, with 9 bases matching TRBD1. J was trimmed by 7 bases and V by 5 bases; bases with no gene match: 8. The CDR3 loop spans 15 amino acids. The germline V gene encodes CDR1 KGHDR and CDR2 SFDVKD. CDR3 coding DNA: TGTGCCACCAGTGGAGAGGGACAGGGCGCGAATGAGCAGTTCTTC. Translating it yields CATSGEGQGANEQFF.

The chain combines TRBV12-3 or TRBV12-4 with TRBJ1-6; D may be TRBD1 (6 bases). The CDR3 is made up of 14 amino acids. V lost 4 bases to trimming and J lost 8 bases, with 12 bases between them. CDR3 residues: CASSYRVKDSPLHF. In DNA, the CDR3 is TGTGCCAGCAGTTACAGGGTAAAGGATTCACCCCTCCACTTT.

This clonotype was seen repeatedly, ten times or more. The V call is TRBV20-1, the J call TRBJ1-2, with a weak D call TRBD1 (5 bases). The length of the CDR3 is 13 residues. CDR1 DFQATT and CDR2 SNEGSKA come from the germline V gene (reference sequence). V lost 3 bases and J 4 bases, leaving 12 bases between the germline ends. The chain's CDR3 is CSASRDSGYGYTF. As DNA, the CDR3 is TGCAGTGCTAGCCGGGACTCCGGCTATGGCTACACCTTC.

The V and J genes are TRBV5-1 and TRBJ2-3, with D maybe TRBD2 (5 bases). Germline V gene lookup returns CDR1 SGHRS and CDR2 YFSETQ. Trimming removed 2 bases from V and 0 bases from J, with 13 bases in between. The length of the CDR3 is 16 residues. CDR3 nucleotide sequence: TGCGCCAGCAGCTTTTCAGGACGGACTAGCACAGATACGCAGTATTTT. Its translation: CASSFSGRTSTDTQYF.

This clonotype was recorded at least ten times. The chain is built from TRBV20-1 and TRBJ2-1; 9 bases fit TRBD2. Per germline, CDR1 DFQATT and CDR2 SNEGSKA (reference sequence). This CDR3 is 13 amino acids long. CDR3: CRARTSADNEQFF. The CDR3 region has the DNA TGCAGGGCCAGGACTAGCGCTGACAATGAGCAGTTCTTC.

This clonotype was counted only a few times. This sequence joins TRBV29-1 and TRBJ2-7; D perhaps matches TRBD1 (6 bases). This CDR3 contains 12 residues. Per germline, CDR1 SQVTM and CDR2 ANQGSEA. The V gene lost 0 bases and the J gene lost 6 bases, with 9 bases spanning the gap. This chain's CDR3 is CSVEEPGVEQYF. The CDR3 nucleotides are TGCAGCGTTGAAGAGCCAGGGGTCGAGCAGTACTTC.

This chain joins TRBV5-1 and TRBJ1-6, with 12 nucleotides matching TRBD1. This CDR3 is built from 14 residues. Germline V lookup: CDR1 SGHRS, CDR2 YFSETQ. Trimming cost V 6 bases and J 10 bases; bases outside gene matches: 5. For the CDR3, the DNA is TGCGCCAGCACCGAGGGACAGGGGGCCTCACCCCTCCACTTT. Translated: CASTEGQGASPLHF.